This T cell receptor beta chain was obtained from a study of T cell clones after liver transplantation. Profiling relied on immunoSEQ multiplex PCR, and the TCRdb table lists in-frame clones only, not all of them. The profile shows about 5,600 clones, about 30% of them singletons. Sequencing of dividing CFSE-low cells from the MLR defined alloreactive TCRbeta sequences. The germline gives CDR1 MDHEN, CDR2 SYDVKM. This CDR3 spans 18 amino acids. V lost 2 bases to trimming and J lost 4 bases, with 24 bases between them. Of note for this clone: Antigen unknown.

General study results and limits: These preliminary findings come from unstandardized post-transplant sampling times. Compared with third party-reactive sequences, donor-reactive ones declined more, independent of withdrawal success.

Sequencing was done on a sample of CD4+ T cells from cultured PBMCs. The chain uses TRBV28 and TRBJ2-7; either TRBD1 or TRBD2 may fit D (5 bases each). The clonotype comes from a human patient who received a liver transplant. The graft donor may have given rise to some T cells. The CDR3 DNA follows: TGTGCCAGCAGTTTAACACCCTATACCGGGACGGTTAATTACGAGCAGTACTTC. Protein product: CASSLTPYTGTVNYEQYF.